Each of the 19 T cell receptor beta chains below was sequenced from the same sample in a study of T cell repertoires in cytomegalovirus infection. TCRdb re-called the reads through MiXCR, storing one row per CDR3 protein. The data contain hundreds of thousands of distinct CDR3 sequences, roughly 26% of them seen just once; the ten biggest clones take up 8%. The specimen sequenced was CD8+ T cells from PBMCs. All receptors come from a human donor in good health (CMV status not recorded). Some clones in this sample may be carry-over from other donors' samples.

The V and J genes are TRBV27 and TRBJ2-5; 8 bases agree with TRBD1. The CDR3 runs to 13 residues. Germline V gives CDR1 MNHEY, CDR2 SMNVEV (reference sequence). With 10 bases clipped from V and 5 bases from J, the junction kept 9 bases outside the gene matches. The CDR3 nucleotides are TGTGCCACCAGGAGACAGGGGCAGGAGACCCAGTACTTC. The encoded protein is CATRRQGQETQYF.

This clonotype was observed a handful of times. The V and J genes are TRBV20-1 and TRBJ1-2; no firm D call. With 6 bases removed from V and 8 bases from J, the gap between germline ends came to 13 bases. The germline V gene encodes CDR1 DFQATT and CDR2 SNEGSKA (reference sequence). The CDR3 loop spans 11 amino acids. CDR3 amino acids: CSAPGPRGYTF. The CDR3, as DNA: TGCAGTGCCCCCGGGCCACGGGGCTACACCTTC.

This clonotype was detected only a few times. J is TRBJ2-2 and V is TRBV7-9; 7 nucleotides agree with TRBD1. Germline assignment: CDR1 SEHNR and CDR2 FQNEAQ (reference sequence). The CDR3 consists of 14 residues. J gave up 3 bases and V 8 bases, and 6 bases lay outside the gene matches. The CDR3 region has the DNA TGTGCCAGCGGTAACAGGGGTGACACCGGGGAGCTGTTTTTT. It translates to CASGNRGDTGELFF.

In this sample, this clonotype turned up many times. The CDR3 is CASSEFAAGVNYDNEQFF. CDR3 nucleotides: TGTGCCAGCAGTGAATTCGCCGCGGGGGTGAACTACGACAATGAGCAGTTCTTC. J is TRBJ2-1 and V is TRBV25-1, with 7 positions matching TRBD2. The germline V gene encodes CDR1 MGHDK and CDR2 SYGVNS. CDR3 length: 18 residues. V trimming: 1 base; J trimming: 5 bases; junction bases outside the gene matches: 14. Looking up the rest from reference TRBV25-1 and TRBJ2-1 gives the full variable domain: EADIYQTPRYLVIGTGKKITLECSQTMGHDKMYWYQQDPGMELHLIHYSYGVNSTEKGDLSSESTVSRIRTEHFPLTLESARPSHTSQYLCASSEFAAGVNYDNEQFFGPGTRLTVL.

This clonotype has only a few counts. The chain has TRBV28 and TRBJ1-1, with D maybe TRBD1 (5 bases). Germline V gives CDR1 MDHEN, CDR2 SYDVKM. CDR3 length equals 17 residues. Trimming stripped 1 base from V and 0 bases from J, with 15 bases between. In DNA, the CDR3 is TGTGCCAGCAGTTTATACGGCAGGGCGTTCATGAACACTGAAGCTTTCTTT. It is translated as CASSLYGRAFMNTEAFF.

Here the CDR3 reads CASSQVGSGGFLYEQYF. In DNA, the CDR3 is TGCGCCAGCAGCCAAGTTGGTAGCGGGGGATTCCTCTACGAGCAGTACTTC. The V gene is TRBV4-1, the J gene TRBJ2-7, with 9 bases matching TRBD2. Germline lookup yields CDR1 MGHRA and CDR2 YSYEKL. This CDR3 is built from 17 residues. V was clipped by 1 base and J by 3 bases; unmatched bases: 10.

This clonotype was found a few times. The CDR3 DNA follows: TGCAGTGCTCTGGACAGGGGGAGTACTGAAGCTTTCTTT. It is translated as CSALDRGSTEAFF. The V and J genes are TRBV20-1 and TRBJ1-1, with 10 bases fitting TRBD1. The CDR3 totals 13 residues. V lost 5 bases to trimming and J lost 5 bases; unmatched junction nucleotides: 5. Germline-derived CDR1 and CDR2 are DFQATT and SNEGSKA (reference sequence).

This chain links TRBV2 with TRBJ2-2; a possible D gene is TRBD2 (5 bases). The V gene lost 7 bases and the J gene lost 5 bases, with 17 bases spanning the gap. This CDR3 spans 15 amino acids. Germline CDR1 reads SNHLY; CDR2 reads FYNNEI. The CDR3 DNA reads TGTGCCAGCACCGAGGACTCCCTGGTGACCGGGGAGCTGTTTTTT. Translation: CASTEDSLVTGELFF.

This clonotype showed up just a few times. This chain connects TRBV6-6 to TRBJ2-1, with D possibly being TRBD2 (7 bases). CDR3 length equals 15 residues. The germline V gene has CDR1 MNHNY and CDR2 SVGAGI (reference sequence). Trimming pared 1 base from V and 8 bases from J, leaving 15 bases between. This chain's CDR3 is CASSYWGGGDDEQFF. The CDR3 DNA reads TGTGCCAGCAGTTACTGGGGGGGGGGCGACGATGAGCAGTTCTTC.

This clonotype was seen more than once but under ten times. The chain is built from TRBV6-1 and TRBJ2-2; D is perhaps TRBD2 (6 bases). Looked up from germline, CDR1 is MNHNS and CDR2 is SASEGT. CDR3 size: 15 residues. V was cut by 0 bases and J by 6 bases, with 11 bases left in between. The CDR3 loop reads CASSEAGRRAGELFF. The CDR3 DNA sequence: TGTGCCAGCAGTGAAGCTGGTAGGAGGGCCGGGGAGCTGTTTTTT.

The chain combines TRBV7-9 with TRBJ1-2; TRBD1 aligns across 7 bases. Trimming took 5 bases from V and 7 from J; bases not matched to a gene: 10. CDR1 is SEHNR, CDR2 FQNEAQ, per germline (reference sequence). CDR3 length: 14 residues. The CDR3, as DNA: TGTGCCAGCAGCCCGATCCCTAACAGGGGTGGCTACACCTTC. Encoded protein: CASSPIPNRGGYTF.

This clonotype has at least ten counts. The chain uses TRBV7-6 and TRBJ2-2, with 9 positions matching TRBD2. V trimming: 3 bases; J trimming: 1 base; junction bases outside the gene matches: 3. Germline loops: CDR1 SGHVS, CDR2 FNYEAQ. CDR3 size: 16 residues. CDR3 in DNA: TGTGCCAGCAGCTTGGAAGCGGGGGGGAACACCGGGGAGCTGTTTTTT. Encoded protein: CASSLEAGGNTGELFF.

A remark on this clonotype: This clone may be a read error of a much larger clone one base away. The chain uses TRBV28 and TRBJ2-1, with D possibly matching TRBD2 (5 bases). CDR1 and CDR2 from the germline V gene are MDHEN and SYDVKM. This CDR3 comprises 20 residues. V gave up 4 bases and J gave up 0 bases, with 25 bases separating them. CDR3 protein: CASSSIILARAPSSYNEQFF. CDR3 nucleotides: TGTGCCAGCAGTTCCATTATTTTAGCGAGGGCCCCTAGCTCCTACAATGAGCAGTTCTTC.

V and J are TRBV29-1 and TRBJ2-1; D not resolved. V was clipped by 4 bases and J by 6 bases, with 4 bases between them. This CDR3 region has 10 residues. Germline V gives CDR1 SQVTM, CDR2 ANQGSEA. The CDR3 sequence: CSVASNEQFF. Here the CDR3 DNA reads TGCAGCGTTGCGAGCAATGAGCAGTTCTTC.

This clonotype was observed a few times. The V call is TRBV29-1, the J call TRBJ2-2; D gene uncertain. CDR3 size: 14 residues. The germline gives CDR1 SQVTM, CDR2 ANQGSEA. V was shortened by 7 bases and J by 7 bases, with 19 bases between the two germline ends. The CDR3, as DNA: TGCAGCGCCGGACCTGGGCGCGACGGCGGGGAGCTGTTTTTT. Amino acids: CSAGPGRDGGELFF.

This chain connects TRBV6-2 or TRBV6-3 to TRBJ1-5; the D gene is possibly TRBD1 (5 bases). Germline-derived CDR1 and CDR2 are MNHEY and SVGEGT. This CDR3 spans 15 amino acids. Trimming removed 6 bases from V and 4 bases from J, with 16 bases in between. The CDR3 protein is CASRRSVGANQPQHF. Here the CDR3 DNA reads TGTGCCAGCAGACGATCCGTAGGGGCGAATCAGCCCCAGCATTTT.

CDR3 protein: CATSADAGDTQYF. The CDR3 DNA sequence: TGTGCCACCAGCGCCGACGCGGGGGATACGCAGTATTTT. V and J are TRBV15 and TRBJ2-3; tentative D call: TRBD2 (6 bases). This CDR3 comprises 13 residues. V shed 5 bases and J shed 6 bases, with 12 bases lying between them. The germline CDR1 and CDR2 sequences are LNHNV and YYDKDF (reference sequence).

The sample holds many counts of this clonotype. CDR3 nucleotide sequence: TGTGCCAGCAGCTCACCCCTTGGGCCATTAAGCACAGATACGCAGTATTTT. Translated, it gives CASSSPLGPLSTDTQYF. This rearrangement joins TRBV7-3 to TRBJ2-3; D uncertain. Trimming shortened V by 4 bases and J by 0 bases, and 17 bases separated the two germline ends. Per the germline V gene, CDR1 is SGHTA and CDR2 is FQGTGA. The CDR3 runs 17 residues.

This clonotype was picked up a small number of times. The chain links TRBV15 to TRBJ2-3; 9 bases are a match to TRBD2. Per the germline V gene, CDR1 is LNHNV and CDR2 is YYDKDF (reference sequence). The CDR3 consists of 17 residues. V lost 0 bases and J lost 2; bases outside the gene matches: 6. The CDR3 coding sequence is TGTGCCACCAGCAGAGATTGGCTAGCGGGGATCACAGATACGCAGTATTTT. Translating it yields CATSRDWLAGITDTQYF.